These 26 T cell receptor beta chains originate from one sample sequenced in a study of blood T cell repertoires in COVID-19. TCRdb's table, derived via immunoSEQ multiplex PCR, lists solely in-frame clones and lacks some. In the table there are about 200,000 clones, around 87% of which are singletons. Sample: PBMCs or T cells enriched from blood (not recorded which). The receptor set was obtained from a woman aged 40 to 55 in a cohort exposed to, infected with or recovered from COVID-19 (not recorded which).

The rearrangement links TRBV6-5 to TRBJ1-2, with TRBD1 matching over 9 bases. Germline CDR1 is MNHEY and CDR2 is SVGAGI. With V trimmed by 0 bases and J by 5 bases, 4 bases remained unmatched. The length of the CDR3 is 15 residues. The CDR3 protein is CASSYSRQGGYGYTF. The CDR3 DNA sequence: TGTGCCAGCAGTTACTCGCGACAGGGGGGGTATGGCTACACCTTC.

This clone was observed a handful of times. J is TRBJ2-7 and V is TRBV11-2; D may be TRBD2 (6 bases). V lost 5 bases and J 1 base, leaving 15 bases between the germline ends. The CDR3 sequence is 15 residues long. Per germline, CDR1 SGHAT and CDR2 FQNNGV. CDR3 DNA sequence: TGTGCCAGCAGCCTAGGGCGGGGCCCGTCCTACGAGCAGTACTTC. It encodes CASSLGRGPSYEQYF.

The chain is built from TRBV2 and TRBJ2-5; D is unresolved. Trimming stripped 6 bases from V and 4 bases from J, with 9 bases between. Looked up from germline, CDR1 is SNHLY and CDR2 is FYNNEI. The CDR3 consists of 12 residues. The CDR3 spells CASSRLGETQYF. CDR3 in DNA: TGTGCCAGCAGCCGGCTAGGAGAGACCCAGTACTTC.

The V gene is TRBV20-1, the J gene TRBJ2-5; 16 nucleotides line up with TRBD2. CDR3 length: 20 residues. V lost 3 bases to trimming and J lost 0 bases; unmatched junction nucleotides: 13. CDR1 and CDR2 from the germline V gene are DFQATT and SNEGSKA (reference sequence). CDR3 in DNA: TGCAGTGCTAGTTTAAGTTGGGGACTAGCGGGGGGGGATTACCAAGAGACCCAGTACTTC. Translating gives CSASLSWGLAGGDYQETQYF.

The rearrangement links TRBV7-2 to TRBJ2-7; D gene unclear. Trimming stripped 7 bases from V and 2 bases from J, with 9 bases between. The CDR3 length is 12 residues. Germline V gene sequence: CDR1 SGHTA, CDR2 FQGNSA. This CDR3 reads CASKAETYEQYF. As DNA, the CDR3 is TGTGCCAGCAAGGCGGAAACCTACGAGCAGTACTTC.

This clone came up once. This sequence joins TRBV5-1 and TRBJ2-3, with D hard to call. The germline V gene has CDR1 SGHRS and CDR2 YFSETQ. Trimming stripped 4 bases from V and 3 bases from J, with 18 bases between. This CDR3 is built from 16 residues. DNA for the CDR3: TGCGCCAGCAGCCTTCGAGGTGTACAAGTTACAGATACGCAGTATTTT. Amino acids: CASSLRGVQVTDTQYF.

This clone appeared a single time. The chain carries TRBV11-2 and TRBJ2-7; 9 bases fit TRBD2. CDR3 length: 13 amino acids. Germline V gene lookup returns CDR1 SGHAT and CDR2 FQNNGV. V lost 1 base to trimming and J lost 6 bases; unmatched junction nucleotides: 1. CDR3 nucleotide sequence: TGTGCCAGCAGCTTAGGGCGGGAGGGCGAGCAGTACTTC. Translated, it gives CASSLGREGEQYF. Supplemented by reference TRBV11-2 and TRBJ2-7, the full variable domain reads EAGVAQSPRYKIIEKRQSVAFWCNPISGHATLYWYQQILGQGPKLLIQFQNNGVVDDSQLPKDRFSAERLKGVDSTLKIQPAKLEDSAVYLCASSLGREGEQYFGPGTRLTVT.

The rearrangement joins TRBV7-9 to TRBJ1-2; D ambiguous. Trimming pared 1 base from V and 3 bases from J, leaving 9 bases between. The CDR3 extends over 14 amino acids. Germline CDR1 and CDR2: SEHNR and FQNEAQ (reference sequence). Here the CDR3 reads CASSLGGSDYGYTF. CDR3 in DNA: TGTGCCAGCAGCTTAGGAGGGAGCGACTATGGCTACACCTTC.

The CDR3 protein is CASSNPRGETQYF. The CDR3, as DNA: TGTGCCAGCAGTAACCCACGGGGGGAGACCCAGTACTTC. This chain connects TRBV27 to TRBJ2-5; TRBD2 might be the D (6 bases). This CDR3 region has 13 residues. Germline CDR1 reads MNHEY; CDR2 reads SMNVEV (reference sequence). The germline V and J ends were trimmed by 5 bases and 5 bases, with 12 bases remaining between them.

The chain links TRBV4-1 to TRBJ1-1; 8 nucleotides match TRBD1. CDR1 is MGHRA, CDR2 YSYEKL, per germline. The CDR3 runs 15 residues. J lost 4 bases, V lost 3 bases, and 7 bases had no gene match. The chain's CDR3 is CASSQGRGQGTEAFF. The DNA of the CDR3 is TGCGCCAGCAGCCAGGGCAGGGGGCAGGGCACTGAAGCTTTCTTT.

The genes are TRBV6-6 and TRBJ2-7; D perhaps matches TRBD2 (5 bases). The CDR3 extends over 12 amino acids. Between the trimmed V and J ends, which lost 5 bases and 6 bases, there was a span of 11 bases. Germline loops: CDR1 MNHNY, CDR2 SVGAGI (reference sequence). DNA for the CDR3: TGTGCCAGCAGTAAACTAGATAGCGAGCAGTACTTC. It codes for CASSKLDSEQYF.

The V call is TRBV7-2, the J call TRBJ1-2; perhaps TRBD1 as D (5 bases). CDR1 is SGHTA, CDR2 FQGNSA, per germline. The length of the CDR3 is 18 residues. The V gene lost 0 bases and the J gene lost 1 base, with 18 bases spanning the gap. The CDR3 sequence is CASSLANQKGNLNYGYTF. CDR3 DNA: TGTGCCAGCAGCTTAGCGAATCAGAAGGGGAACCTTAACTATGGCTACACCTTC. Full variable domain (outside the CDR3, taken from reference TRBV7-2 and TRBJ1-2): GAGVSQSPSNKVTEKGKDVELRCDPISGHTALYWYRQSLGQGLEFLIYFQGNSAPDKSGLPSDRFSAERTGGSVSTLTIQRTQQEDSAVYLCASSLANQKGNLNYGYTFGSGTRLTVV.

V and J are TRBV7-9 and TRBJ2-7, with TRBD1 as a possible D gene (5 bases). Germline loops: CDR1 SEHNR, CDR2 FQNEAQ (reference sequence). The V end lost 0 bases, the J end lost 4 bases, and 10 bases lay between the germline ends. The CDR3 has 14 residues. CDR3 loop: CASSLARETYEQYF. In nucleotides, the CDR3 is TGTGCCAGCAGCTTAGCCAGGGAAACATACGAGCAGTACTTC.

The J gene is TRBJ1-1, the V gene TRBV19; TRBD1 matches 9 bases. The CDR3 has 14 residues. V was clipped by 6 bases and J by 5 bases; unmatched bases: 7. Germline V gene sequence: CDR1 LNHDA, CDR2 SQIVND (reference sequence). CDR3 in DNA: TGTGCCAGTAGCCCGGACAGGGGTTATACTGAAGCTTTCTTT. As protein: CASSPDRGYTEAFF.

The rearrangement links TRBV19 to TRBJ1-1; TRBD1 agrees at 9 bases. The trim removed 6 bases at V and 1 base at J, leaving 3 bases unmatched. The length of the CDR3 is 14 residues. Germline V gene lookup returns CDR1 LNHDA and CDR2 SQIVND (reference sequence). The CDR3 loop is CASRSQGANTEAFF. The CDR3 nucleotides read TGTGCCAGTAGATCACAGGGGGCGAACACTGAAGCTTTCTTT.

V gene TRBV20-1 combines with J gene TRBJ1-2; 9 bases match TRBD1. CDR1 DFQATT and CDR2 SNEGSKA come from the germline V gene (reference sequence). The CDR3 is 15 amino acids. The ends lost 3 bases at V and 7 bases at J; junction bases unmatched: 12. CDR3 DNA sequence: TGCAGTGCTAGTGGGGCCGGGACAGGGTTTGGTGGCTACACCTTC. Translation: CSASGAGTGFGGYTF.

V usage is TRBV4-2 and J usage is TRBJ2-3; D not certain. CDR1 LGHNA and CDR2 YNFKEQ come from the germline V gene. Trimming cost V 6 bases and J 8 bases, with 15 bases left between them. This CDR3 is built from 13 residues. The CDR3 DNA reads as TGTGCCAGCAGGCCAGACTCCCTGGGTACGCAGTATTTT. Translated: CASRPDSLGTQYF.

V gene TRBV2 combines with J gene TRBJ1-2; TRBD1 matches at 7 bases. CDR1 is SNHLY and CDR2 is FYNNEI in the germline V gene. The J segment lost 0 bases and the V segment lost 2 bases, leaving 9 bases of the junction unmatched. The CDR3 sequence is 17 residues long. DNA for the CDR3: TGTGCCAGCAGTGAACGGGACAGCCGCCCAGCTAACTATGGCTACACCTTC. It yields the protein CASSERDSRPANYGYTF.

The V and J genes are TRBV19 and TRBJ2-7, with 9 bases lining up with TRBD1. The CDR3 has 15 amino acids. Germline V gene data show CDR1 as LNHDA and CDR2 as SQIVND (reference sequence). V dropped 3 bases and J dropped 2; count of bases not matched to a gene: 5. Here the CDR3 DNA reads TGTGCCAGTAGTATGGACAGGGGATCCCCCTACGAGCAGTACTTC. This gives the protein CASSMDRGSPYEQYF.

The V gene is TRBV7-8, the J gene TRBJ2-7; no clear D gene. Trimming took 2 bases from V and 1 from J, leaving 9 bases between them. The CDR3 is made up of 14 amino acids. Germline V gene sequence: CDR1 SGHVS, CDR2 FQNEAQ. Here the CDR3 reads CASSLSARSYEQYF. The CDR3 coding sequence is TGTGCCAGCAGCTTAAGCGCCCGATCCTACGAGCAGTACTTC.

This clone was found a few times. The chain is built from TRBV19 and TRBJ1-3; D unresolved. Germline lookup yields CDR1 LNHDA and CDR2 SQIVND (reference sequence). The CDR3 is 14 amino acids. V lost 5 bases and J lost 4, with 12 bases in between. The CDR3 spells CASSEQRTGNTIYF. CDR3 in DNA: TGTGCCAGTAGTGAGCAGCGTACCGGAAACACCATATATTTT.

This rearrangement joins TRBV7-6 to TRBJ1-5; no clear D. Trimming removed 2 bases from V and 0 bases from J, with 14 bases in between. The CDR3 has 17 amino acids. Germline values: CDR1 SGHVS, CDR2 FNYEAQ. The CDR3 protein is CASSLRERGYSNQPQHF. The CDR3 coding sequence is TGTGCCAGCAGCTTAAGAGAGCGGGGATATAGCAATCAGCCCCAGCATTTT.

The chain links TRBV14 to TRBJ2-1; D is possibly TRBD2 (7 bases). The CDR3 consists of 17 residues. CDR1 and CDR2 from the germline V gene are SGHDN and FVKESK. V gave up 0 bases and J gave up 4 bases, with 16 bases separating them. The CDR3 loop is CASSQDPEGGWYNEQFF. The CDR3 DNA sequence: TGTGCCAGCAGCCAAGATCCGGAGGGGGGGTGGTACAATGAGCAGTTCTTC.

The chain links TRBV19 to TRBJ2-3, with 9 positions matching TRBD2. CDR1 LNHDA and CDR2 SQIVND come from the germline V gene (reference sequence). CDR3 length: 16 amino acids. The V gene end was trimmed by 1 base and the J gene end by 5 bases; junction bases not matched to a gene: 7. The CDR3 loop is CASSIGIAGVIDTQYF. In DNA, the CDR3 is TGTGCCAGTAGTATAGGTATAGCGGGAGTAATAGATACGCAGTATTTT.

This sequence joins TRBV19 and TRBJ2-1, with a possible D match to TRBD2 (7 bases). Trimming shortened V by 6 bases and J by 8 bases, and 8 bases separated the two germline ends. The CDR3 has 11 amino acids. Germline assignment: CDR1 LNHDA and CDR2 SQIVND (reference sequence). CDR3 sequence reads: CASRGGDEQFF. The CDR3 DNA follows: TGTGCCAGTAGAGGGGGGGATGAGCAGTTCTTC.

This clone was observed a handful of times. The chain joins TRBV19 to TRBJ2-7; 7 bases are shared with TRBD1. This CDR3 is 14 amino acids long. Germline V gene data show CDR1 as LNHDA and CDR2 as SQIVND (reference sequence). Trimming removed 4 bases from V and 3 bases from J; junction bases left unmatched: 6. CDR3 DNA: TGTGCCAGTAGTACCGGGACAGCCTTCTACGAGCAGTACTTC. Amino acid sequence: CASSTGTAFYEQYF.